This TCR beta chain was profiled in a study of blood T cell repertoires in COVID-19. About the research overall: Acute-phase and convalescent COVID-19 samples originated in the United States, Italy and Spain. PBMCs, B-cell-depleted T cells, or T cells were the source of the cDNA or gDNA that made up the material.

Living in 24 US areas, the participants were between roughly 18 and 89 years of age. Two consecutive negative NP/OP PCR tests, clearance, or resolved symptoms defined Cohort 3 recovery. The count of this clone is one. This CDR3 has 14 amino acids. With 6 bases clipped from V and 9 bases from J, the junction kept 4 bases outside the gene matches. Germline assignment: CDR1 LNHDA and CDR2 SQIVND (reference sequence). TCRdb's copy holds only in-frame clones and misses some; the assay was immunoSEQ multiplex PCR. This table holds fewer than 300,000 clones, about 89% found once. The chain carries TRBV19 and TRBJ2-5; TRBD2 aligns across 16 bases. The sequence derives from a man aged 40-49 years who had recovered from COVID-19. The sequenced sample consisted of PBMCs or T cells enriched from blood (not recorded which). DNA for the CDR3: TGTGCCAGTAGCGGGACTAGCGGGGGGGAGGCCCAGTACTTC. As protein: CASSGTSGGEAQYF.